The present TCR beta chain was sequenced within a study of blood T cells in healthy people across ages. This clonotype was picked up a small number of times. Trimming cost V 8 bases and J 2 bases, with 18 bases left between them. This CDR3 has 14 residues. In germline, CDR1 is DFQATT, CDR2 SNEGSKA (reference sequence). Sample-barcoded 5' priming and a J-beta primer mix drove a second PCR of about 7 to 11 cycles. Each CDR3 protein gets one entry after TCRdb re-called the 5' RACE reads with MiXCR. This table holds about 650,000 distinct CDR3 sequences, about a third found once. Investigators took 8.5 to 10 milliliters of peripheral blood from every donor. The amount of total RNA extracted per sample was at least 5 micrograms.

The chain uses TRBV20-1 and TRBJ1-2; D might be TRBD1 (6 bases). Sequenced: blood. The TCR originated in a woman older than 75 in good health. CDR3 region: CSQHRGGTNYGYTF. In DNA form, the CDR3 reads TGCAGTCAACATCGAGGGGGGACGAACTATGGCTACACCTTC.